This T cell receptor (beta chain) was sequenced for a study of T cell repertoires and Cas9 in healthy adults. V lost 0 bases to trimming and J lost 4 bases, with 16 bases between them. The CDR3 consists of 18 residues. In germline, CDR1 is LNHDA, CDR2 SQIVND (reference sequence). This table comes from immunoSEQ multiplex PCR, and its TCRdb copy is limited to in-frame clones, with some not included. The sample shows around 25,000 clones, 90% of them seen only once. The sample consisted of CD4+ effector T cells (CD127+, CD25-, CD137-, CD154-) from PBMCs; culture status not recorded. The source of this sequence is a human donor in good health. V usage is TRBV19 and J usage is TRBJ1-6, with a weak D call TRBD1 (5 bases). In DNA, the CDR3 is TGTGCCAGTAGTATAGATCGACGCTCTGGGGGGTATAATTCACCCCTCCACTTT. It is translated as CASSIDRRSGGYNSPLHF.